The clone carrying this T cell receptor (beta chain) was seen repeatedly, ten times or more. Its target is not known. The sample originates from a study of neurological immune-mediated disorders. About the research overall: Disease course was recorded as relapsing-remitting for some 31 and secondary progressive for about 8.5% of the 34 multiple sclerosis patients. Study outcomes and limitations: HTLV-1-associated myelopathy had the most TCR clonal expansion, and multiple sclerosis had the least, less than healthy controls. A possible signature appeared as one related-CDR3 cluster, in which phylogenetic grouping placed the repertoires of 18 of 34 multiple sclerosis patients.

A single record per CDR3 protein comes from TCRdb applying MiXCR to the 5' RACE reads. This sample has 66,000 or so distinct CDR3 sequences; nearly 3.5% occur once, and the top ten carry over 3.5%. Material for sequencing was PBMCs. This sequence originates from a man aged 35-49 years with multiple sclerosis.

In nucleotides, the CDR3 is TGTGCCAGCAGCTTAGAAGGGTGGGACACAGATACGCAGTATTTT. Encoded protein: CASSLEGWDTDTQYF. The gene calls are TRBV11-2 and TRBJ2-3; D unclear. CDR1 SGHAT and CDR2 FQNNGV come from the germline V gene. With 0 bases removed from V and 2 bases from J, the gap between germline ends came to 9 bases. This CDR3 is built from 15 residues.